Listed below are T cell receptor beta chains from one sample, sequenced in a study of Graves' ophthalmopathy and Graves' hyperthyroidism. TCRdb re-called the multiplex PCR reads with MiXCR, one entry per CDR3 protein. The profile shows around 590,000 distinct CDR3 sequences, under 45% of them singletons. The material sequenced was peripheral blood or thyroid tissue (not recorded which). The receptor set was obtained from an adult man with Graves' hyperthyroidism. Each CDR3 is given with its conserved first and last residue. A D gene is named only where the DNA matches it firmly. The size of a clone is reported for some rows only, either as once, few or many, or as a class for expanded clones.

j_gene,len,abundance,v_gene,d_gene,CDR3nt,CDR3aa
TRBJ2-5,13,.,TRBV19,.,TGTGCCAGTAGTAGAAACCCTGAAGAGACCCAGTACTTC,CASSRNPEETQYF
TRBJ2-7,12,many,TRBV11-2,.,TGTGCCAGCAGTAGGACGGACTACGAGCAGTACTTC,CASSRTDYEQYF
TRBJ1-5,15,many,TRBV6-1,TRBD1,TGTGCCAGCAGTGAAGCAGGGGGCGTCTATCAGCCCCAGCATTTT,CASSEAGGVYQPQHF
TRBJ2-7,14,.,TRBV2,TRBD1,TGTGCCAGCAGTGCGCAGGGGGAATCTTACGAGCAGTACTTC,CASSAQGESYEQYF
TRBJ1-5,16,many,TRBV10-3,TRBD1,TGTGCCATCAGTGAGTCGACAGGGGGCTTATTTCAGCCCCAGCATTTT,CAISESTGGLFQPQHF
TRBJ2-5,16,many,TRBV20-1,TRBD2,TGCAGTGCTAGAGATCAGTTGGCTAGCGGGGACAGGACCCAGTACTTC,CSARDQLASGDRTQYF
TRBJ2-5,14,many,TRBV9,.,TGTGCCAGCAGCGTAGACCTCGGGATTGAGACCCAGTACTTC,CASSVDLGIETQYF
TRBJ2-1,14,once,TRBV24-1,TRBD2,TGTGCCACCAGTGACGACGGACTAGCCGATGAGCAGTTCTTC,CATSDDGLADEQFF
TRBJ2-5,15,.,TRBV6-5,.,TGTGCCAGCAGAGGCGCAGAAGAAGGTGTGGAGACCCAGTACTTC,CASRGAEEGVETQYF
TRBJ1-1,13,once,TRBV2,TRBD1,TGTGCCAGCAGTAGGACAGGGCATACTGAAGCTTTCTTT,CASSRTGHTEAFF
TRBJ1-1,17,many,TRBV7-9,TRBD1,TGTGCCAGCAGCACTCCGACAGGGTACAGTAAGGGGACTGAAGCTTTCTTT,CASSTPTGYSKGTEAFF
TRBJ2-1,14,.,TRBV29-1,TRBD1,TGCAGCGTTGACCCCAGGACAGGATCTAATGAGCAGTTCTTC,CSVDPRTGSNEQFF
TRBJ2-3,16,.,TRBV5-6,.,TGTGCCAGCAGCTTATCGTGGGAGAGCGGCACAGATACGCAGTATTTT,CASSLSWESGTDTQYF
TRBJ1-6,15,.,TRBV25-1,.,TGTGCCAGCAGTTTACAACAGCCTTATAATTCACCCCTCCACTTT,CASSLQQPYNSPLHF
TRBJ1-5,15,many,TRBV7-6,.,TGTGCCAGCAGCTTAGGAGGGACCAGCAATCAGCCCCAGCATTTT,CASSLGGTSNQPQHF
TRBJ1-2,13,many,TRBV19,.,TGTGCCAGTTCTTGGCAGGCAGGCTATGGCTACACCTTC,CASSWQAGYGYTF
TRBJ2-7,19,many,TRBV5-1,TRBD1,TGCGCCAGCAGCTCTCCCGAACGGACAGGGTCTCGATTTCGTCTCGAGCAGTACTTC,CASSSPERTGSRFRLEQYF
TRBJ2-3,16,.,TRBV7-3,TRBD2,TGTGCCAGCAGCTTCCTAGCGGGAGTCTTGACAGATACGCAGTATTTT,CASSFLAGVLTDTQYF
TRBJ1-1,12,many,TRBV6-6,.,TGTGCCAGCAGCCAAGGAGACACTGAAGCTTTCTTT,CASSQGDTEAFF
TRBJ1-2,15,many,TRBV19,TRBD1,TGTGCCAGTAGTACCGGACAGGACACTAACTATGGCTACACCTTC,CASSTGQDTNYGYTF
TRBJ2-2,12,many,TRBV14,.,TGTGCCAGCAGCCCCACTCGGAGGGAGCTGTTTTTT,CASSPTRRELFF
TRBJ1-2,17,once,TRBV20-1,TRBD1,TGCAGTGCTAGAGATGGACAGGTCGCTGCAACTAACTATGGCTACACCTTC,CSARDGQVAATNYGYTF
TRBJ2-7,15,many,TRBV20-1,.,TGCAGTGCTAGAGATCAGGCCAGGTCGACTTACGAGCAGTACTTC,CSARDQARSTYEQYF
TRBJ1-1,15,many,TRBV11-2,TRBD1,TGTGCCAGCAGCTTAGAACAGGGGGGAGGGGCTGAAGCTTTCTTT,CASSLEQGGGAEAFF
TRBJ1-5,16,.,TRBV19,.,TGTGCCAGTAGTATAAATGCAGACTTTAGCAATCAGCCCCAGCATTTT,CASSINADFSNQPQHF
TRBJ1-2,12,.,TRBV20-1,TRBD1,TGCAGTGCTGGGACAGGACCCTATGGCTACACCTTC,CSAGTGPYGYTF
TRBJ2-7,14,.,TRBV7-8,TRBD1,TGTGCCGGTGAAACAGGGGGCGGAAAAGATACGCAGTACTTC,CAGETGGGKDTQYF
TRBJ1-2,16,many,TRBV2,.,TGTGCCAGCAGTGTGTTTGGTGGCAGTTCCGACTATGGCTACACCTTC,CASSVFGGSSDYGYTF
TRBJ2-6,20,few,TRBV12-3/TRBV12-4,.,TGTGCCAGCAGTTTCGAGACCGGGACTCTGGACCTCTCTGGGGCCAACGTCCTGACTTTC,CASSFETGTLDLSGANVLTF
TRBJ1-5,14,few,TRBV6-5,.,TGTGCCAGCAGTTACTCGGTGGTGGGTCAGCCCCAGCATTTT,CASSYSVVGQPQHF
TRBJ2-1,16,.,TRBV12-3/TRBV12-4,.,TGTGCCAGCAGTCGCGGACGGGTGAGCTCCTACAATGAGCAGTTCTTC,CASSRGRVSSYNEQFF
TRBJ2-5,17,.,TRBV2,.,TGTGCCAGCAGTAGAAGGGCAGGGGCCACGGAGCAAGAGACCCAGTACTTC,CASSRRAGATEQETQYF
TRBJ2-2,15,.,TRBV25-1,TRBD1,TGTGCCAGCAATGAGGAGACAGGGGGCGGCGGGGAGCTGTTTTTT,CASNEETGGGGELFF
TRBJ1-1,15,many,TRBV4-1,.,TGCGCCAGCAGCCAGGATCCGACGGTGTACACTGAAGCTTTCTTT,CASSQDPTVYTEAFF
TRBJ1-6,15,.,TRBV4-1,.,TGCGCCAGCGCAGGGTTTCCTCTCGGTAATTCACCCCTCCACTTT,CASAGFPLGNSPLHF
TRBJ2-7,14,many,TRBV29-1,TRBD2,TGCAGCGTTGCTCCGGGACTAGAGACAGGCGAGCAGTACTTC,CSVAPGLETGEQYF
TRBJ2-1,16,once,TRBV19,TRBD1,TGTGCCAGTAGTATAGGGGGGACAGGGGGCTACAATGAGCAGTTCTTC,CASSIGGTGGYNEQFF
TRBJ2-6,17,.,TRBV11-2,TRBD1,TGTGCCAGCAGCTTAGTGACGACAGGGTTGGGGGCCAACGTCCTGACTTTC,CASSLVTTGLGANVLTF
TRBJ2-3,15,.,TRBV29-1,TRBD2,TGCAGCGTGTTGGATCGGGGGGTTAGCACAGATACGCAGTATTTT,CSVLDRGVSTDTQYF
TRBJ2-7,15,many,TRBV20-1,.,TGCAGTGCTAGAGCCGGTGGGGGGGCTAGGTACGAGCAGTACTTC,CSARAGGGARYEQYF
TRBJ2-6,16,many,TRBV11-3,TRBD1,TGTGCCAGCAGCTTATATAGGGGGCATGGGGCCAACGTCCTGACTTTC,CASSLYRGHGANVLTF
TRBJ2-7,14,many,TRBV7-9,TRBD1,TGTGCCAGCAGCATATCGGACAGGTTCGACGAGCAGTACTTC,CASSISDRFDEQYF
TRBJ1-4,17,many,TRBV2,TRBD1,TGTGCCAGCAGTGTGGTGGGACAGGGCTTAGGAGGAGAAAAACTGTTTTTT,CASSVVGQGLGGEKLFF
TRBJ1-2,12,.,TRBV10-2,TRBD1,TGCGCCAGCAGAGGGACAGGGGAAGGCTACACCTTC,CASRGTGEGYTF
TRBJ1-2,15,many,TRBV6-5,.,TGTGCCAGCAGTTACTCGATGCAGGGGAACTATGGCTACACCTTC,CASSYSMQGNYGYTF
TRBJ2-5,14,many,TRBV20-1,.,TGCAGTGCTAGAGGGGCCAGGGGGGTGGAGACCCAGTACTTC,CSARGARGVETQYF
TRBJ1-1,15,.,TRBV7-9,.,TGTGCCAGCAGCCCCATACGGGGGGCCAACACTGCAGCTTTCTTT,CASSPIRGANTAAFF
TRBJ2-7,14,many,TRBV9,TRBD1,TGTGCCAGCAGCGCCGGGGACAGGCACTACGAGCAGTACTTC,CASSAGDRHYEQYF
TRBJ1-1,14,many,TRBV6-5,.,TGTGCCAGCAGTTATGGCGCAGGGAACACTGAAGCTTTCTTT,CASSYGAGNTEAFF
TRBJ1-2,15,.,TRBV19,.,TGTGCCAGTAGTTCCGGGACCTTAAACTATTATGGCTACACCTTC,CASSSGTLNYYGYTF